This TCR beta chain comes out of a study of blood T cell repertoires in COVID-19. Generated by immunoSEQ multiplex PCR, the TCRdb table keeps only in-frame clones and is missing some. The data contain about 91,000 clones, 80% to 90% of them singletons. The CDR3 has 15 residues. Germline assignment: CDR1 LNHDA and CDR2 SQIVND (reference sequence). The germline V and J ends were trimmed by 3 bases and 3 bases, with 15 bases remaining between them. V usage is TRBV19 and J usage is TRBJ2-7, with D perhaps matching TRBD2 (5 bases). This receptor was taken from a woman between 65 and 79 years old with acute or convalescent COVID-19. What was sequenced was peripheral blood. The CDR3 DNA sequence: TGTGCCAGTAGTATCTTCGCGGGTGCGGTCTACGAGCAGTACTTC. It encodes CASSIFAGAVYEQYF.